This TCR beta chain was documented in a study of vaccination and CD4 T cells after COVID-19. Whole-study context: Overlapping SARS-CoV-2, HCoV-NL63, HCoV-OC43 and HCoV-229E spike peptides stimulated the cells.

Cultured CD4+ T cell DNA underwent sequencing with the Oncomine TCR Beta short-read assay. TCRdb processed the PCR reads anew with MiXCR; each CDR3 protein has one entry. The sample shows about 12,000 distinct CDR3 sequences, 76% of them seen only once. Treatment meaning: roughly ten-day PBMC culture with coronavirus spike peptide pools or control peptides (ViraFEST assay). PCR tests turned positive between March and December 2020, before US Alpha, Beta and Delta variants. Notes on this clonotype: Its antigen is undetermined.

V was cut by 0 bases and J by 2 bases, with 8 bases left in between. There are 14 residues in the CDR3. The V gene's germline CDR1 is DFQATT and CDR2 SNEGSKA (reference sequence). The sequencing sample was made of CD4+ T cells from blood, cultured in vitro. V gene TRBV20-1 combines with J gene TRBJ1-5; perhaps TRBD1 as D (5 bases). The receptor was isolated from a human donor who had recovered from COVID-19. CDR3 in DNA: TGCAGTGCTAGAGATGCCAGGGGCAATCAGCCCCAGCATTTT. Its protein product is CSARDARGNQPQHF.